A selection of T cell receptor beta chains follows, all from one sample in a study of shared clonotypes between healthy human individuals. TCRdb's table, derived via immunoSEQ multiplex PCR, lists solely in-frame clones and lacks some. Among 450,000 to 700,000 clones, 95% were seen once, and the ten largest hold 0.11%. The specimen sequenced was naive CD8+ T cells sorted from blood. The receptors derive from a woman in her twenties or thirties in good health. Both conserved end residues are part of each CDR3. The order of the fields is clone size, V gene, J gene, D gene, CDR3 protein, CDR3 DNA. D genes are given only for firm matches. Not all rows give a size; the values are once, few, many and, for expanded clones, a class.

NA	TRBV4-2	TRBJ2-5	NA	CASSQGVQLQETQYF	TGTGCCAGCAGCCAAGGCGTCCAGCTCCAAGAGACCCAGTACTTC
NA	TRBV14	TRBJ1-2	NA	CASSQLNYGYTF	TGTGCCAGCAGCCAACTTAACTATGGCTACACCTTC
NA	TRBV21-1	TRBJ1-5	NA	CASMLRIPEMCCNQPQHF	TGTGCCAGCATGTTGCGGATCCCTGAAATGTGTTGCAATCAGCCCCAGCATTTT
NA	TRBV29-1	TRBJ1-3	NA	CSVAPDGTFGNTIYF	TGCAGCGTTGCTCCTGATGGGACCTTTGGAAACACCATATATTTT
NA	TRBV5-4	TRBJ2-7	TRBD1	CASSSGTDFYEQYF	TGTGCCAGCAGTTCCGGGACAGACTTCTACGAGCAGTACTTC
NA	TRBV4-1	TRBJ2-1	NA	CASSQDRGSSYNEQFF	TGCGCCAGCAGCCAAGATCGAGGGAGCTCCTACAATGAGCAGTTCTTC
NA	TRBV28	TRBJ2-3	NA	CASRTTDTQYF	TGTGCCAGCAGGACCACAGATACGCAGTATTTT
NA	TRBV9	TRBJ2-3	TRBD2	CASSAIQREPGDTQYF	TGTGCCAGCAGCGCCATCCAGCGGGAGCCGGGAGATACGCAGTATTTT
NA	TRBV27	TRBJ2-7	NA	CASSYGGTTDEQYF	TGTGCCAGCAGTTACGGCGGGACGACGGACGAGCAGTACTTC
NA	TRBV6-4	TRBJ2-1	NA	CASSDSFRGGSYNEQFF	TGTGCCAGCAGTGACTCGTTTAGGGGGGGCTCCTACAATGAGCAGTTCTTC
NA	TRBV29-1	TRBJ2-7	TRBD1	CSVRQGISYEQYF	TGCAGCGTTCGACAGGGTATCTCCTACGAGCAGTACTTC
NA	TRBV28	TRBJ2-5	NA	CASSAPGVAQETQYF	TGTGCCAGCAGTGCCCCAGGGGTGGCCCAAGAGACCCAGTACTTC
NA	TRBV5-4	TRBJ2-7	NA	CASSSLYEQYF	TGTGCCAGCAGTAGTCTGTACGAGCAGTACTTC
NA	TRBV6-5	TRBJ1-1	NA	CASSLYRYNTEAFF	TGTGCCAGCAGTTTGTATAGGTACAACACTGAAGCTTTCTTT
once	TRBV5-6	TRBJ2-2	TRBD2	CASSLHPAGVNTGELFF	TGTGCCAGCAGCTTGCATCCCGCGGGAGTTAACACCGGGGAGCTGTTTTTT
few	TRBV25-1	TRBJ1-1	NA	CASRTGAEAFF	TGTGCCAGCAGGACAGGAGCCGAAGCTTTCTTT
NA	TRBV7-8	TRBJ2-5	NA	CASSPPLEGGYF	TGTGCCAGCAGCCCCCCCCTGGAGGGGGGGTACTTC
NA	TRBV7-6	TRBJ2-1	NA	CASSLGRGGSYNEQFF	TGTGCCAGCAGCTTAGGTAGAGGCGGCTCCTACAATGAGCAGTTCTTC
NA	TRBV27	TRBJ1-3	NA	CASSRGRSGNTIYF	TGTGCCAGCAGCCGGGGACGGTCTGGAAACACCATATATTTT
NA	TRBV28	TRBJ2-6	NA	CASSIGANVLTF	TGTGCCAGCAGCATCGGGGCCAACGTCCTGACTTTC
NA	TRBV28	TRBJ1-1	NA	CASSRINSGGWKAFF	TGTGCCAGCAGTCGCATCAATTCGGGGGGATGGAAAGCTTTCTTT
NA	TRBV7-9	TRBJ2-3	NA	CASSRGPPEVGDTQYF	TGTGCCAGCAGCCGTGGCCCCCCGGAAGTAGGGGATACGCAGTATTTT
NA	TRBV9	TRBJ2-2	NA	CASSVFGDTGELFF	TGTGCCAGCAGCGTATTCGGGGACACCGGGGAGCTGTTTTTT
once	TRBV29-1	TRBJ2-7	NA	CSVAGFPTYEQYF	TGCAGCGTAGCAGGGTTCCCGACCTACGAGCAGTACTTC
once	TRBV29-1	TRBJ2-2	NA	CSVERRGNTGELFF	TGCAGCGTGGAACGGCGGGGAAACACCGGGGAGCTGTTTTTT
NA	TRBV19	TRBJ1-1	NA	CASTFGGNTEAFF	TGTGCCAGTACGTTTGGGGGGAACACTGAAGCTTTCTTT
NA	TRBV4-2	TRBJ2-2	NA	CASSQESLLAGELFF	TGTGCCAGCAGCCAAGAGTCGCTGTTGGCCGGGGAGCTGTTTTTT
NA	TRBV30	TRBJ2-6	NA	CAFVHSGANVLTF	TGTGCCTTCGTTCACTCTGGGGCCAACGTCCTGACTTTC
NA	TRBV28	TRBJ1-2	NA	CASSNIPLRRAVGYGYTF	TGTGCCAGCAGTAACATCCCCCTAAGGAGGGCCGTGGGCTATGGCTACACCTTC
NA	TRBV5-6	TRBJ2-1	TRBD2	CASSLETSGSRVEQFF	TGTGCCAGCAGCTTGGAGACTAGCGGGAGCCGGGTTGAGCAGTTCTTC
NA	TRBV13	TRBJ1-2	TRBD1	CASSLRDRGSGYTF	TGTGCCAGCAGCTTACGGGACAGGGGATCGGGCTACACCTTC
once	TRBV7-9	TRBJ1-6	NA	CASSLVTGNSPLHF	TGTGCCAGCAGCTTAGTTACAGGCAATTCACCCCTCCACTTT
once	TRBV9	TRBJ1-1	NA	CASSVDAGAEAFF	TGTGCCAGCAGCGTAGATGCGGGGGCTGAAGCTTTCTTT
NA	TRBV5-1	TRBJ2-2	NA	CASSLARTTTGELFF	TGCGCCAGCAGCTTGGCGAGGACGACCACCGGGGAGCTGTTTTTT
NA	TRBV13	TRBJ2-3	TRBD2	CASSTGLAGGNPPDTQYF	TGTGCCAGCAGCACAGGACTAGCGGGAGGGAACCCCCCAGATACGCAGTATTTT
NA	TRBV29-1	TRBJ2-1	NA	CSVDGATYNEQFF	TGCAGCGTTGATGGAGCGACCTACAATGAGCAGTTCTTC
NA	TRBV11-2	TRBJ2-7	NA	CASSLRGGGFYEQYF	TGTGCCAGCAGCTTAAGGGGTGGGGGGTTCTACGAGCAGTACTTC
NA	TRBV14	TRBJ2-7	NA	CASSPGPTYEQYF	TGTGCCAGCAGCCCCGGACCCACCTACGAGCAGTACTTC
NA	TRBV6-1	TRBJ2-7	NA	CASSERMGSYEQYF	TGTGCCAGCAGTGAGAGGATGGGCTCCTACGAGCAGTACTTC
NA	TRBV5-4	TRBJ2-7	TRBD2	CASSLDASGSYEQYF	TGTGCCAGCAGCTTGGATGCTAGCGGGAGCTACGAGCAGTACTTC
NA	TRBV4-1	TRBJ1-5	NA	CASSQVEWGNQPQHF	TGCGCCAGCAGCCAAGTTGAGTGGGGGAATCAGCCCCAGCATTTT
NA	TRBV7-8	TRBJ2-1	NA	CASSLPPVVRGNEQFF	TGTGCCAGCAGCCTCCCGCCAGTTGTCCGGGGCAATGAGCAGTTCTTC
NA	TRBV16	TRBJ2-2	NA	CASSQTTRDTGELFF	TGTGCCAGCAGCCAAACTACGAGGGACACCGGGGAGCTGTTTTTT
NA	TRBV7-8	TRBJ2-7	NA	CASSLRGVRLYEQYF	TGTGCCAGCAGCTTAAGGGGGGTTAGGTTGTACGAGCAGTACTTC
NA	TRBV30	TRBJ2-7	TRBD2	CAWSVRTLAGGYEQYF	TGTGCCTGGAGTGTACGGACTCTAGCGGGGGGATACGAGCAGTACTTC
NA	TRBV25-1	TRBJ2-7	TRBD1	CASSGDSSYEQYF	TGTGCCAGCAGTGGGGACAGCTCCTACGAGCAGTACTTC
NA	TRBV7-9	TRBJ1-1	NA	CASSLVLGAGEDTEAFF	TGTGCCAGCAGCTTAGTTTTGGGGGCAGGGGAGGACACTGAAGCTTTCTTT
NA	TRBV5-8	TRBJ1-5	NA	CASSAGRLQPQHF	TGTGCCAGCAGCGCAGGGAGGCTTCAGCCCCAGCATTTT
NA	TRBV27	TRBJ2-7	NA	CASMGTSYEQYF	TGTGCCAGCATGGGCACATCCTACGAGCAGTACTTC
once	TRBV4-2	TRBJ1-1	NA	CASSQGGEWLTEAFF	TGTGCCAGCAGCCAGGGAGGGGAATGGCTTACTGAAGCTTTCTTT
NA	TRBV28	TRBJ2-3	TRBD2	CASSQRGGTQYF	TGTGCCAGCAGTCAACGGGGGGGTACGCAGTATTTT
NA	TRBV19	TRBJ1-5	NA	CASKKFNQPQHF	TGTGCCAGCAAAAAGTTTAATCAGCCCCAGCATTTT
NA	TRBV5-1	TRBJ1-1	TRBD1	CASSWDRGFTEAFF	TGCGCCAGCAGCTGGGACAGGGGTTTCACTGAAGCTTTCTTT
NA	TRBV5-4	TRBJ2-5	NA	CASSLESKETQYF	TGTGCCAGCAGCTTGGAGAGTAAAGAGACCCAGTACTTC
NA	TRBV11-1	TRBJ2-1	TRBD2	CASSPEASLAGDYNEQFF	TGTGCCAGCAGCCCGGAAGCGTCACTAGCGGGAGATTACAATGAGCAGTTCTTC